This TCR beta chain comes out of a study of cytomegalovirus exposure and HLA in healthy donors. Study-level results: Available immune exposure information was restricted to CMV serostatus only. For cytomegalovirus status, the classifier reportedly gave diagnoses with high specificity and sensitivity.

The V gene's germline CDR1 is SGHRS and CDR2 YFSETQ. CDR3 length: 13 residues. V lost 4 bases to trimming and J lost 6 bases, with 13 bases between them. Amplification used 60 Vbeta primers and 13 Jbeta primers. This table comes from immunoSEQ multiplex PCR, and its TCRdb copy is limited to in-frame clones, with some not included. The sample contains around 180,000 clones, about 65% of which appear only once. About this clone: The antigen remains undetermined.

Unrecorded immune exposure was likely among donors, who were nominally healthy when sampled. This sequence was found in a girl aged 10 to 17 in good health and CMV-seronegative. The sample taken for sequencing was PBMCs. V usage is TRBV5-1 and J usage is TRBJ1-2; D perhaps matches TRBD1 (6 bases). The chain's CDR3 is CASSPRGADGYTF. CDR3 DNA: TGCGCCAGCAGCCCCCGGGGGGCTGATGGCTACACCTTC.